This T cell receptor (beta chain) was identified in a study of shared clonotypes between healthy human individuals. Overall study findings and caveats: It was only blood that was sampled, and tissue repertoires likely differ.

Regarding this clone: Its antigen remains unidentified.

Assay: immunoSEQ multiplex PCR; the TCRdb copy retains only in-frame clones and omits some. The data hold around 1.9 million clones, with 85% to 95% observed a single time. This CDR3 has 19 amino acids. Trimming took 5 bases from V and 6 from J; bases not matched to a gene: 12. From germline, CDR1 is MDHEN and CDR2 SYDVKM. The naive CD8 fraction comprised CD45RO-negative cells positively selected for CCR7 and excluded terminally differentiated effector memory CD45RA+ cells. Sequencing input: naive CD8+ T cells from PBMCs. This receptor was obtained from a young man in good health. Some clones in this sample may be carry-over from other donors' samples. This sequence joins TRBV28 and TRBJ2-2; 16 positions match TRBD2. In DNA, the CDR3 is TGTGCCAGCAGTCAAACCGGGACTAGCGGGAGGGAGTCGGCCGGGGAGCTGTTTTTT. Translating it yields CASSQTGTSGRESAGELFF.